Presented here are 17 T cell receptor beta chains from one specimen sequenced in a study of early stage breast cancer tumors. Clones were sequenced by immunoSEQ multiplex PCR, and TCRdb holds only the in-frame ones, with some missing. The repertoire includes some 24,000 clones, about 70% of them detected once, and 7.5% to 10% sits in the top ten. Sequenced material: breast tumor tissue. Source of these receptors: a person aged 60 to 70 with breast cancer.

Only a few counts were recorded for this clone. The chain recombines TRBV19 with TRBJ1-3, with 8 bases fitting TRBD1. The V segment lost 8 bases and the J segment 8 bases; nucleotides outside the gene matches: 14. CDR1 is LNHDA and CDR2 is SQIVND in the germline V gene (reference sequence). The length of the CDR3 is 15 residues. The CDR3 reads CASCTPGQGVYTIYF. The CDR3 DNA sequence: TGTGCCAGTTGCACACCCGGACAGGGAGTATACACCATATATTTT.

The chain employs TRBV11-2 and TRBJ1-2; D unresolved. The ends were cut back, 0 bases at V and 4 bases at J, with 12 bases in the middle. The CDR3 is made up of 15 amino acids. Germline CDR1 reads SGHAT; CDR2 reads FQNNGV. The CDR3 DNA reads as TGTGCCAGCAGCTTAGATGGGCAGTTTTCCTATGGCTACACCTTC. Protein sequence: CASSLDGQFSYGYTF.

The rearrangement uses TRBV6-5 and TRBJ1-4; D perhaps matches TRBD1 (5 bases). This CDR3 is built from 13 residues. Trimming removed 0 bases from V and 10 bases from J, with 9 bases in between. Looked up from germline, CDR1 is MNHEY and CDR2 is SVGAGI. CDR3 loop: CASSYSTGGKLFF. Here the CDR3 DNA reads TGTGCCAGCAGTTACTCGACCGGGGGAAAACTGTTTTTT.

This clone showed up just a few times. The chain uses TRBV27 and TRBJ2-1, with a possible D match to TRBD2 (5 bases). Germline CDR1 reads MNHEY; CDR2 reads SMNVEV (reference sequence). This CDR3 has 14 amino acids. Deletions cut 5 bases from V and 8 bases from J, with 16 bases between. CDR3 sequence (DNA): TGTGCCAGCAGTATAACTCCTTTCGGGGATGAGCAGTTCTTC. Protein: CASSITPFGDEQFF.

The V gene is TRBV6-6, the J gene TRBJ2-7; D uncertain. This CDR3 spans 14 amino acids. V lost 0 bases and J 3 bases, leaving 9 bases between the germline ends. Germline lookup yields CDR1 MNHNY and CDR2 SVGAGI (reference sequence). CDR3 loop: CASSYSQVIYEQYF. The CDR3 nucleotides read TGTGCCAGCAGTTACTCCCAGGTCATCTACGAGCAGTACTTC.

The chain joins TRBV28 to TRBJ2-5; TRBD1 matches 11 bases. Germline V gene lookup returns CDR1 MDHEN and CDR2 SYDVKM. With V trimmed by 10 bases and J by 6 bases, 13 bases remained unmatched. The CDR3 runs to 15 residues. As DNA, the CDR3 is TGTGCCACCTATAGGACAGGGGGCTTTTCCAAGACCCAGTACTTC. This codes for CATYRTGGFSKTQYF.

In this sample, this clone turned up once. The genes are TRBV5-1 and TRBJ2-3; 8 nucleotides match TRBD2. This CDR3 has 15 residues. Germline V gene lookup returns CDR1 SGHRS and CDR2 YFSETQ. Losses at the gene ends were 0 bases for V and 7 bases for J; bases not matched to a gene: 7. The CDR3 protein is CASSLDGRAINTQYF. DNA for the CDR3: TGCGCCAGCAGCTTGGACGGGAGGGCCATAAATACGCAGTATTTT.

The chain recombines TRBV5-5 with TRBJ1-2; 10 bases agree with TRBD1. Germline lookup yields CDR1 SGHKS and CDR2 YYEKEE (reference sequence). Trimming cost V 4 bases and J 3 bases; bases outside gene matches: 6. The CDR3 is made up of 15 amino acids. The chain's CDR3 is CASSTDRGRDYGYTF. The CDR3 DNA sequence: TGTGCCAGCAGCACCGACAGGGGGCGCGACTATGGCTACACCTTC.

The chain joins TRBV11-2 to TRBJ2-7, with 9 nucleotides matching TRBD1. CDR3 length: 16 residues. Per germline, CDR1 SGHAT and CDR2 FQNNGV. Unmatched junction bases numbered 12, after V lost 6 bases and J lost 3 bases. CDR3 sequence (DNA): TGTGCCAGCAGGGGAGGAGCCGGGACAGGGAACTACGAGCAGTACTTC. This gives the protein CASRGGAGTGNYEQYF.

V gene TRBV11-2 combines with J gene TRBJ1-3; 8 positions match TRBD1. The CDR3 sequence is 16 residues long. With V trimmed by 5 bases and J by 0 bases, 6 bases remained unmatched. CDR1 SGHAT and CDR2 FQNNGV come from the germline V gene. The CDR3 loop reads CASSGGTGNSGNTIYF. The CDR3 DNA reads TGTGCCAGCAGCGGAGGGACAGGCAACTCTGGAAACACCATATATTTT.

This clone was observed a few times. This rearrangement joins TRBV27 to TRBJ1-5; 9 bases fit TRBD1. The CDR3 loop spans 15 amino acids. V lost 7 bases to trimming and J lost 4 bases; unmatched junction nucleotides: 8. Germline V gene data show CDR1 as MNHEY and CDR2 as SMNVEV (reference sequence). CDR3 DNA: TGTGCCAGCACCACTTCCGGGACAGGGAATCAGCCCCAGCATTTT. Translation: CASTTSGTGNQPQHF.

This clone is labeled medium-sized. This rearrangement joins TRBV2 to TRBJ2-7; 11 nucleotides align to TRBD1. Germline V CDR1 and CDR2: SNHLY, FYNNEI. Losses at the gene ends were 0 bases for V and 5 bases for J; bases not matched to a gene: 6. The CDR3 is made up of 16 amino acids. CDR3 in amino acids: CASSEAQDRGRNEQYF. CDR3 coding DNA: TGTGCCAGCAGTGAAGCGCAGGACAGGGGGCGCAACGAGCAGTACTTC. Looking up the rest from reference TRBV2 and TRBJ2-7 gives the full variable domain: EPEVTQTPSHQVTQMGQEVILRCVPISNHLYFYWYRQILGQKVEFLVSFYNNEISEKSEIFDDQFSVERPDGSNFTLKIRSTKLEDSAMYFCASSEAQDRGRNEQYFGPGTRLTVT.

About this clone: The junction departs from germline at one end; a sequencing error may be responsible. V is TRBV7-7 and J is TRBJ2-2, with TRBD1 matching 12 bases. The CDR3 sequence is 16 residues long. CDR1 and CDR2 from the germline V gene are SSHAT and FNYEAQ (reference sequence). CDR3 amino acids: CASSSGQGARPGELFF. CDR3 in DNA: TGTGCTAGCAGCTCGGGACAGGGGGCGCGTCCCGGGGAGCTGTTTTTT.

The rearrangement uses TRBV28 and TRBJ1-1; 8 bases agree with TRBD1. J gave up 1 base and V 1 base, and 8 bases lay outside the gene matches. Germline V gene sequence: CDR1 MDHEN, CDR2 SYDVKM. This CDR3 is 17 amino acids long. The CDR3 nucleotides are TGTGCCAGCAGTTTATCAGGGACAGGATACCAGAACACTGAAGCTTTCTTT. Encoded protein: CASSLSGTGYQNTEAFF. Together with reference TRBV28 and TRBJ1-1, the CDR3 gives the full variable domain: DVKVTQSSRYLVKRTGEKVFLECVQDMDHENMFWYRQDPGLGLRLIYFSYDVKMKEKGDIPEGYSVSREKKERFSLILESASTNQTSMYLCASSLSGTGYQNTEAFFGQGTRLTVV.

The chain combines TRBV28 with TRBJ1-2; 9 bases are a match to TRBD1. V was clipped by 7 bases and J by 8 bases; unmatched bases: 8. This CDR3 spans 13 amino acids. Per the germline V gene, CDR1 is MDHEN and CDR2 is SYDVKM. Here the CDR3 DNA reads TGTGCCAGCACCGTGGGACAGGGTGGAGGCTACACCTTC. It yields the protein CASTVGQGGGYTF.

V is TRBV7-3 and J is TRBJ2-2, with D unresolved. V lost 4 bases and J lost 3, with 3 bases in between. Germline CDR1 reads SGHTA; CDR2 reads FQGTGA. The CDR3 totals 12 residues. The DNA of the CDR3 is TGTGCCAGCAGCTCATACACCGGGGAGCTGTTTTTT. Its translation: CASSSYTGELFF.

This chain connects TRBV5-1 to TRBJ2-7, with 10 bases matching TRBD2. This CDR3 is built from 14 residues. Germline lookup yields CDR1 SGHRS and CDR2 YFSETQ. Unmatched junction bases numbered 1, after V lost 2 bases and J lost 2 bases. The CDR3 is CASSLAGGPYEQYF. The CDR3 DNA sequence: TGCGCCAGCAGCTTAGCGGGAGGGCCCTACGAGCAGTACTTC.